This entry describes one T cell receptor (beta chain). Its target is not known. Deletions cut 1 base from V and 0 bases from J, with 13 bases between. Germline-derived CDR1 and CDR2 are MGHRA and YSYEKL. The CDR3 spans 16 residues. Under the authors' procedure: Matches were rare between published virus-specific TCRB sequences and patient CD8+ clones exceeding 1%. Here immunoSEQ multiplex PCR was the method, and the copy in TCRdb shows in-frame clones only, minus some. The V and J calls and clone size were taken over from that table, and D and trimming were inferred from the DNA. The sample consists of under 35,000 clones, roughly 86% of them appearing once. This entry belongs to a study of somatic mutations in cytotoxic T cells in rheumatoid arthritis. Study conclusions and caveats: A single CD8+ clone exceeded 20% of CD8+ cells in about an eighth of the roughly 65 patients.

This TCR was recovered from an adult with rheumatoid arthritis. This chain connects TRBV4-1 to TRBJ2-7; D may correspond to TRBD1 or TRBD2 (5 bases each). The sequenced sample was CD8+ T cells sorted from blood. The CDR3 is CASSQGPRDVSYEQYF. The CDR3, as DNA: TGCGCCAGCAGCCAAGGCCCGAGGGACGTCTCCTACGAGCAGTACTTC.